These T cell receptor beta chains were read from a single sample in a study of CD8 T cells in ankylosing spondylitis. One entry per CDR3 protein results from TCRdb running MiXCR on the 5' RACE reads. The table has 330,000 or so distinct CDR3 sequences, roughly 8% seen once. The specimen was blood, either unsorted or a sorted T cell fraction (not recorded which). The receptors were gathered from a male donor with ankylosing spondylitis. CDR3s include the opening cysteine and the closing phenylalanine or tryptophan. Fields, in order: J gene, clone size, V gene, D gene, CDR3 protein, CDR3 DNA. D genes are given only for firm matches. Size values are once, few and many counts, or a class for expanded clones, and some rows have none.

J gene: TRBJ1-1
clone size: NA
V gene: TRBV2
D gene: NA
CDR3 protein: CASSLQGTGVSEAFF
CDR3 DNA: TGTGCCAGCAGCCTGCAAGGGACGGGTGTCTCTGAAGCTTTCTTT

J gene: TRBJ2-7
clone size: NA
V gene: TRBV20-1
D gene: NA
CDR3 protein: CSAQTTGSRHEQYF
CDR3 DNA: TGCAGTGCCCAAACGACAGGTTCTCGGCACGAGCAGTACTTC

J gene: TRBJ2-5
clone size: few
V gene: TRBV20-1
D gene: NA
CDR3 protein: CSARERLGQETQYF
CDR3 DNA: TGCAGTGCTAGAGAACGACTAGGACAAGAGACCCAGTACTTC

J gene: TRBJ2-7
clone size: few
V gene: TRBV12-3/TRBV12-4
D gene: TRBD1
CDR3 protein: CASSPGQGATYEQYF
CDR3 DNA: TGTGCCAGCAGTCCCGGACAGGGGGCGACTTACGAGCAGTACTTC

J gene: TRBJ2-3
clone size: few
V gene: TRBV7-3
D gene: TRBD2
CDR3 protein: CASSLGTSVYDTQYF
CDR3 DNA: TGTGCCAGCAGCTTAGGGACTAGCGTTTATGATACGCAGTATTTT

J gene: TRBJ2-5
clone size: NA
V gene: TRBV13
D gene: TRBD2
CDR3 protein: CASSGGLAGAETQYF
CDR3 DNA: TGTGCCAGCAGCGGAGGCCTAGCGGGAGCAGAGACCCAGTACTTC

J gene: TRBJ2-3
clone size: NA
V gene: TRBV5-1
D gene: NA
CDR3 protein: CASSVSFGTDTQYF
CDR3 DNA: TGCGCCAGCAGCGTATCTTTCGGCACAGATACGCAGTATTTT

J gene: TRBJ2-7
clone size: few
V gene: TRBV18
D gene: TRBD1
CDR3 protein: CASSPGQDHEQYF
CDR3 DNA: TGTGCCAGCTCACCGGGACAGGACCACGAGCAGTACTTC

J gene: TRBJ1-4
clone size: few
V gene: TRBV15
D gene: NA
CDR3 protein: CATSGGAPNEKLFF
CDR3 DNA: TGTGCCACCAGTGGGGGGGCCCCTAATGAAAAACTGTTTTTT

J gene: TRBJ1-6
clone size: NA
V gene: TRBV20-1
D gene: TRBD1
CDR3 protein: CSARGQGNSPLHF
CDR3 DNA: TGCAGTGCCAGAGGACAGGGTAATTCACCCCTCCACTTT

J gene: TRBJ2-1
clone size: few
V gene: TRBV20-1
D gene: NA
CDR3 protein: CSARTHADNEQFF
CDR3 DNA: TGCAGTGCCCGGACCCACGCGGACAATGAGCAGTTCTTC

J gene: TRBJ2-2
clone size: many
V gene: TRBV5-1
D gene: NA
CDR3 protein: CASSLGGTVNTGELFF
CDR3 DNA: TGCGCCAGCAGCTTGGGAGGGACTGTAAACACCGGGGAGCTGTTTTTT

J gene: TRBJ2-2
clone size: many
V gene: TRBV5-1
D gene: NA
CDR3 protein: CASSPRTTGELFF
CDR3 DNA: TGCGCCAGCAGCCCCAGAACAACCGGGGAGCTGTTTTTT

J gene: TRBJ2-3
clone size: few
V gene: TRBV28
D gene: NA
CDR3 protein: CASSLWDGGLLTPPDTQYF
CDR3 DNA: TGTGCCAGCAGTTTATGGGACGGTGGACTGCTAACGCCGCCCGATACGCAGTATTTT

J gene: TRBJ2-1
clone size: many
V gene: TRBV7-9
D gene: TRBD2
CDR3 protein: CASSLLAGSYNEQFF
CDR3 DNA: TGTGCCAGCAGCCTACTAGCGGGCTCCTACAATGAGCAGTTCTTC

J gene: TRBJ2-5
clone size: many
V gene: TRBV29-1
D gene: NA
CDR3 protein: CSVEDQGYQETQYF
CDR3 DNA: TGCAGCGTTGAAGATCAGGGGTACCAAGAGACCCAGTACTTC

J gene: TRBJ1-1
clone size: many
V gene: TRBV2
D gene: NA
CDR3 protein: CASREANRRGEAFF
CDR3 DNA: TGTGCCAGCAGAGAGGCGAACCGGCGGGGGGAAGCTTTCTTT